The clone carrying this TCR beta chain was counted once. The data were obtained in a study of blood T cell repertoires in COVID-19. In the original workflow: Amplification from reference gene primers served as the basis for estimated nucleated cell counts. TCRdb's table, derived via immunoSEQ multiplex PCR, lists solely in-frame clones and lacks some. The V and J calls and clone size come from that table; D and trimming were worked out from the DNA. The table shows approximately 170,000 clones, with about 90% occurring only once. From germline, CDR1 is MNHEY and CDR2 SVGEGT. This CDR3 is built from 13 residues. V trimming: 2 bases; J trimming: 2 bases; junction bases outside the gene matches: 0.

The J gene is TRBJ2-7, the V gene TRBV6-2 or TRBV6-3; 7 bases map to TRBD1. Source material: peripheral blood. The TCR sequence derives from a woman aged 70-85 years with acute or convalescent COVID-19. The CDR3 nucleotides read TGTGCCAGCAGTTACAGGGGGCCCTACGAGCAGTACTTC. Translation gives CASSYRGPYEQYF.